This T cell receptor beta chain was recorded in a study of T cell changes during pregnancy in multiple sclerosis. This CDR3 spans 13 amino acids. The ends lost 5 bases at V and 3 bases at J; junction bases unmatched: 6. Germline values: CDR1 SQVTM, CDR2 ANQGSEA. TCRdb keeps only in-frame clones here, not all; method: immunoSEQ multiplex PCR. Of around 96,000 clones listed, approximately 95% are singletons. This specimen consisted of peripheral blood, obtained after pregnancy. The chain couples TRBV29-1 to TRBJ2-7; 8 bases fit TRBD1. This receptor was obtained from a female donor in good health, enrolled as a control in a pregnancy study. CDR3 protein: CSVQQGGYYEQYF. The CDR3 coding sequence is TGCAGCGTTCAACAGGGGGGTTACTACGAGCAGTACTTC.